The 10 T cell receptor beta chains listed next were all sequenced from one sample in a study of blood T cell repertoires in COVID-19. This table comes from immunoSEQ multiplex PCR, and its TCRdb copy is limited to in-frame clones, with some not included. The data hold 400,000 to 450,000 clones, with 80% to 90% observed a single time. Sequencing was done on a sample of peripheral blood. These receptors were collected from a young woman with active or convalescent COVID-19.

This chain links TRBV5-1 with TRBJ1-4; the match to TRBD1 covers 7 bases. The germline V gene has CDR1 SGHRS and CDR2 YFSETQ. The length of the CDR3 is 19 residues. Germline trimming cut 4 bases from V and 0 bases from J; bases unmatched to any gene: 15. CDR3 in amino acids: CASSRTVPGQSATNEKLFF. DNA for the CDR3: TGCGCCAGCAGCCGGACCGTTCCGGGACAGTCTGCAACTAATGAAAAACTGTTTTTT.

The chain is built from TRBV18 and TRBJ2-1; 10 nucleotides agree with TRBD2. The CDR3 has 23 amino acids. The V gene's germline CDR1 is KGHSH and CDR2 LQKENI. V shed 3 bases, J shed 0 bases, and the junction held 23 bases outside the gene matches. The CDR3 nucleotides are TGTGCCAGCTCACCCTTATTTGGGGGGCATCGGACTAGCGGTTTTGTCTCCTACAATGAGCAGTTCTTC. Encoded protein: CASSPLFGGHRTSGFVSYNEQFF.

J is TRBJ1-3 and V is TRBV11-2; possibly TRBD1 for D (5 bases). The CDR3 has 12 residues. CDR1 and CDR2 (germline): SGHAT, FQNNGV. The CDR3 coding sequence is TGTGCGACCGACAGCTCTGGAAACACCATATATTTT. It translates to CATDSSGNTIYF.

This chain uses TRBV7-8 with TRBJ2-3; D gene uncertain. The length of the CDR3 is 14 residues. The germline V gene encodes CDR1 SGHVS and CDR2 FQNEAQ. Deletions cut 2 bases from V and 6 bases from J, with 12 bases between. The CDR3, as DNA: TGTGCCAGCAGCTTAAGAGGCCTCGATGATACGCAGTATTTT. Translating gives CASSLRGLDDTQYF.

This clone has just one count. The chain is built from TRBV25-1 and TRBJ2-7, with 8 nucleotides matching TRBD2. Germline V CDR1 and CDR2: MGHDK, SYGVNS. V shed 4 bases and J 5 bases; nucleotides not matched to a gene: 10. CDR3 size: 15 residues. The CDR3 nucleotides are TGTGCCAGCAGTGGTCAGGTACTAGCGGCCGACGAGCAGTACTTC. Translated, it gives CASSGQVLAADEQYF.

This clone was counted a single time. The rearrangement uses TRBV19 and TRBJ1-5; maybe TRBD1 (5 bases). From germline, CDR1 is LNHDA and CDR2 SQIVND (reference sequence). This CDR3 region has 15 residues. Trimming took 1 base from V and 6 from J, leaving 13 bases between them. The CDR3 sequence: CASSIGIVGGQPQHF. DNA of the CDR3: TGTGCCAGTAGTATAGGGATCGTCGGGGGTCAGCCCCAGCATTTT.

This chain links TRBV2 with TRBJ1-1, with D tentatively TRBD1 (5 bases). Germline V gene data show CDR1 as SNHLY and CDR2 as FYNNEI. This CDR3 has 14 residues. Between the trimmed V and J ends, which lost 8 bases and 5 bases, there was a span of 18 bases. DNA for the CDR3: TGTGCCAGCGTCCGAGGCAGGGAGGGAACTGAAGCTTTCTTT. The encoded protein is CASVRGREGTEAFF.

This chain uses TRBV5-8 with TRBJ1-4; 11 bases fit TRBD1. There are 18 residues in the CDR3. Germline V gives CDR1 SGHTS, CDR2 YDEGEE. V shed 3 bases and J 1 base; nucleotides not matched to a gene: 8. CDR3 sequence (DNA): TGTGCCAGCAGCTCCGGACAGGGGGCAATAGTAACTAATGAAAAACTGTTTTTT. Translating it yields CASSSGQGAIVTNEKLFF.

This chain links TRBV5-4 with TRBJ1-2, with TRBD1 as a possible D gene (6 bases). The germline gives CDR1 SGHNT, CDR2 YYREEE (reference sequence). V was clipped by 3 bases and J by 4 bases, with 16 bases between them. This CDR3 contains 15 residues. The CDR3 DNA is TGTGCCAGCAGCTGGGGGACAACGGAATCCTATGGCTACACCTTC. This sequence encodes CASSWGTTESYGYTF.

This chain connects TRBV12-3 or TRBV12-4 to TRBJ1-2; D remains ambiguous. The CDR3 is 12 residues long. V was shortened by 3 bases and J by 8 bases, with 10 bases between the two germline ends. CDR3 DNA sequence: TGTGCCAGCAGTTTTAGGCGAGGAGGCTACACCTTC. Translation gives CASSFRRGGYTF.